The 13 T cell receptor beta chains presented below share a single source sample, sequenced in a study of low-dose radiotherapy and immunotherapy resistance in tumors. TRAV- and TRBV-specific primers primed first-strand cDNA, covering alpha and beta chains. A roughly 19-cycle PCR with a constant-region primer and V-primer adapter amplified TCRs. TCRdb reprocessed the reads with MiXCR, giving one entry per CDR3 protein. Among 85,000 to 95,000 distinct CDR3 sequences listed, about 20% were seen once. Time point given: after trial treatment. As for treatment: LDRT plus nivolumab, ipilimumab, low-dose cyclophosphamide and aspirin (RACIN trial). Specimen: PBMCs, collected after low-dose radiotherapy plus immunotherapy. The source of these receptors is a female donor with ovarian cancer.

The chain uses TRBV25-1 and TRBJ1-1, with D perhaps TRBD1 (5 bases). V gave up 7 bases and J gave up 0 bases, with 15 bases separating them. The germline V gene has CDR1 MGHDK and CDR2 SYGVNS. The CDR3 is 15 amino acids. The CDR3 sequence: CASTKEGRMNTEAFF. The CDR3 DNA is TGTGCCAGCACTAAAGAGGGACGGATGAACACTGAAGCTTTCTTT.

This clonotype was picked up many times. The chain carries TRBV28 and TRBJ2-1; 11 bases line up with TRBD2. The CDR3 totals 14 residues. J lost 14 bases, V lost 6 bases, and 12 bases had no gene match. From germline, CDR1 is MDHEN and CDR2 SYDVKM. CDR3 in DNA: TGTGCCAGCAGCCGGACTAGCGGGCGCATGGGAGAGTTCTTC. Residues: CASSRTSGRMGEFF.

The gene calls are TRBV5-1 and TRBJ1-3; no clear D gene. The CDR3 runs to 13 residues. Per germline, CDR1 SGHRS and CDR2 YFSETQ. Trimming removed 3 bases at V and 4 bases at J, with 8 bases between. The CDR3 is CASSSPGGNTIYF. The CDR3 DNA reads as TGCGCCAGCAGCTCCCCCGGGGGAAACACCATATATTTT.

This clonotype was counted ten times or more. The genes are TRBV15 and TRBJ2-5, with 10 bases lining up with TRBD2. This CDR3 spans 17 amino acids. The germline CDR1 and CDR2 sequences are LNHNV and YYDKDF (reference sequence). V trimming: 0 bases; J trimming: 1 base; junction bases outside the gene matches: 5. The CDR3 nucleotides read TGTGCCACCAGCAGAGATGAGGTAGCGGGGGGCCAAGAGACCCAGTACTTC. Protein: CATSRDEVAGGQETQYF.

With regard to this clonotype: A far larger clone is off by one base, so a read error is likely. This chain uses TRBV6-5 with TRBJ2-7; D perhaps matches TRBD1 (6 bases). V lost 10 bases and J 1 base, leaving 14 bases between the germline ends. The CDR3 covers 13 residues. The germline V gene has CDR1 MNHEY and CDR2 SVGAGI. The CDR3 spells CATMGADSYEQYF. The CDR3 DNA follows: TGTGCCACTATGGGGGCGGATTCCTACGAGCAGTACTTC.

This clonotype has a count of ten or more. The J gene is TRBJ2-3, the V gene TRBV2, with a tentative D call TRBD1 (5 bases). The CDR3 length is 16 residues. The V gene's germline CDR1 is SNHLY and CDR2 FYNNEI. Trimming removed 6 bases at V and 2 bases at J, with 18 bases between. The CDR3, as DNA: TGTGCCAGCAGACCCTTAGGACAAGCTCTCACAGATACGCAGTATTTT. Its translation is CASRPLGQALTDTQYF.

This clonotype came up many times. The V gene is TRBV11-3, the J gene TRBJ1-1, with 9 positions matching TRBD1. CDR1 is SGHNT and CDR2 is YENEEA in the germline V gene. The CDR3 is 15 residues long. The V gene end was trimmed by 4 bases and the J gene end by 4 bases; junction bases not matched to a gene: 7. The CDR3 coding sequence is TGTGCCAGCAGCTCCCGGACAGGGGTCTCCACTGAAGCTTTCTTT. Protein: CASSSRTGVSTEAFF.

This clonotype has ten or more counts. V gene TRBV4-1 combines with J gene TRBJ2-7; D gene unclear. The CDR3 length is 15 residues. V lost 2 bases and J lost 8, with 19 bases in between. The V gene's germline CDR1 is MGHRA and CDR2 YSYEKL. CDR3: CASSQHTSQGIQQYF. CDR3 bases: TGCGCCAGCAGCCAACACACATCACAAGGGATTCAGCAGTACTTC.

This clonotype was seen at least ten times. The chain employs TRBV29-1 and TRBJ2-1; no definite D call. V lost 4 bases, J lost 4 bases, and 17 bases lay in between. The CDR3 runs 15 residues. In germline, CDR1 is SQVTM, CDR2 ANQGSEA. The CDR3 protein is CSVGEGTGVYNEQFF. The DNA of the CDR3 is TGCAGCGTTGGGGAAGGCACTGGGGTATACAATGAGCAGTTCTTC.

This clonotype was observed at least ten times. The V call is TRBV20-1, the J call TRBJ1-5, with 9 nucleotides matching TRBD1. Unmatched junction bases numbered 13, after V lost 6 bases and J lost 7 bases. Looked up from germline, CDR1 is DFQATT and CDR2 is SNEGSKA (reference sequence). The CDR3 runs to 15 residues. The CDR3 nucleotides read TGCAGTGCACCCGGGACAGGGACCGCGGGGCAGCCCCAGCATTTT. Amino acid sequence: CSAPGTGTAGQPQHF.

Comments on this clonotype: A far bigger clonotype differs at one base, so this is likely a read error. V is TRBV6-8 and J is TRBJ2-3; D call uncertain. CDR3 length: 16 residues. The germline V gene has CDR1 MNHGY and CDR2 SAAAGT. The CDR3 region is CASRTQSILSTDSQYF. The CDR3, as DNA: TGTGCCAGCAGAACCCAGTCGATCCTTTCCACAGATTCGCAGTATTTT.

This clonotype was counted at least ten times. This chain joins TRBV20-1 and TRBJ2-7; 10 bases are shared with TRBD2. CDR3 length: 14 residues. Losses at the gene ends were 0 bases for V and 7 bases for J; bases not matched to a gene: 6. Germline CDR1 reads DFQATT; CDR2 reads SNEGSKA (reference sequence). As DNA, the CDR3 is TGCAGTGCTAGAGAGAGCGGGAGGGCCAAAGAGCAGTACTTC. This encodes CSARESGRAKEQYF.

This clonotype was seen ten or more times. V is TRBV13 and J is TRBJ1-1; no clear D. This CDR3 comprises 13 residues. Germline values: CDR1 PRHDT, CDR2 FYEKMQ (reference sequence). Trimming took 5 bases from V and 3 from J, leaving 10 bases between them. The CDR3, as DNA: TGTGCCAGCAGCCCGCGCCCGTACACTGAAGCTTTCTTT. Its translation is CASSPRPYTEAFF. Filled out from reference TRBV13 and TRBJ1-1, the complete variable domain reads AAGVIQSPRHLIKEKRETATLKCYPIPRHDTVYWYQQGPGQDPQFLISFYEKMQSDKGSIPDRFSAQQFSDYHSELNMSSLELGDSALYFCASSPRPYTEAFFGQGTRLTVV.